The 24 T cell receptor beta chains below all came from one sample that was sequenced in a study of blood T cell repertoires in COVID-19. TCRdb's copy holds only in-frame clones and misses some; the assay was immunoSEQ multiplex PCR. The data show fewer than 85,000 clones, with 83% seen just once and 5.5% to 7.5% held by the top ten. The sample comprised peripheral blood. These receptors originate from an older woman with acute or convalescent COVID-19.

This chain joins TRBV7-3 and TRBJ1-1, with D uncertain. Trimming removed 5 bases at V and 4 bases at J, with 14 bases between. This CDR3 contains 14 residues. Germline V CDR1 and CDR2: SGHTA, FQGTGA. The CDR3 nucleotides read TGTGCCAGCAGCCCCAATCGAGGGAGCACTGAAGCTTTCTTT. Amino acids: CASSPNRGSTEAFF.

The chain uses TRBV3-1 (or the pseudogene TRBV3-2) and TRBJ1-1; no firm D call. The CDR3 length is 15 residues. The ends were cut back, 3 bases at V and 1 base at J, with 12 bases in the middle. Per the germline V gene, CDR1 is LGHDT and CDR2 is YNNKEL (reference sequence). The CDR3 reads CASSHSSRANTEAFF. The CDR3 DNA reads TGTGCCAGCAGCCATAGTTCGAGGGCGAACACTGAAGCTTTCTTT.

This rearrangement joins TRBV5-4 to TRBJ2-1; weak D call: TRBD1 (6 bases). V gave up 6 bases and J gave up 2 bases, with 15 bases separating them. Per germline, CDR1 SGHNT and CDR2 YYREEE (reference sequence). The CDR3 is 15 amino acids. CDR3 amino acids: CASTTIRDTYNEQFF. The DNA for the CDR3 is TGTGCCAGCACAACTATTAGGGACACCTACAATGAGCAGTTCTTC.

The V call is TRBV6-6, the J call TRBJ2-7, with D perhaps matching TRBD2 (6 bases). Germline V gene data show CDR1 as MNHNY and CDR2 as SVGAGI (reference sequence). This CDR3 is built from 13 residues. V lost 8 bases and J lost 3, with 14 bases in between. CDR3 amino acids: CASAGSGNYEQYF. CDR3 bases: TGTGCCAGCGCGGGATCCGGGAACTACGAGCAGTACTTC.

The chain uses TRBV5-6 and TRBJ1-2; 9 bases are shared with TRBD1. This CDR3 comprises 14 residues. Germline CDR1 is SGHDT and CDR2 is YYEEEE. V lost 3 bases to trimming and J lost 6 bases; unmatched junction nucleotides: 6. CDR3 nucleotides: TGTGCCAGCAGCTATTTACGGGACAGGGATGGCTACACCTTC. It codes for CASSYLRDRDGYTF. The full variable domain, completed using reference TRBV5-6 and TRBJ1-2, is DAGVTQSPTHLIKTRGQQVTLRCSPKSGHDTVSWYQQALGQGPQFIFQYYEEEERQRGNFPDRFSGHQFPNYSSELNVNALLLGDSALYLCASSYLRDRDGYTFGSGTRLTVV.

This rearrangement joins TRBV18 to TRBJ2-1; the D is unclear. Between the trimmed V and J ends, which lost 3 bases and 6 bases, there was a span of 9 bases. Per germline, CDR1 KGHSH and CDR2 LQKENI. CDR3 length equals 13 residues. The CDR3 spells CASSPRNGNEQFF. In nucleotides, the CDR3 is TGTGCCAGCTCACCCAGGAACGGCAATGAGCAGTTCTTC.

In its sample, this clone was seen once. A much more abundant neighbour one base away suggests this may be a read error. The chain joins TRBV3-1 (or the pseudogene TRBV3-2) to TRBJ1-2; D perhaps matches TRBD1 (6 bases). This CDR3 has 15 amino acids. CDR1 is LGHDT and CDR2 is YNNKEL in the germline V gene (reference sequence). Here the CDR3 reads CARSQGGGGNYGYTF. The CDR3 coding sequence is TGTGCCCGCAGCCAAGGAGGGGGGGGGAACTATGGCTACACCTTC.

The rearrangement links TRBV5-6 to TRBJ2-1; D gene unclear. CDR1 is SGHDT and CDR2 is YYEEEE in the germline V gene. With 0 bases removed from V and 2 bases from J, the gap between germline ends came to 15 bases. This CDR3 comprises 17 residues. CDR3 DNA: TGTGCCAGCAGCTTGGGAGAGGCGCGGCGAACCTACAATGAGCAGTTCTTC. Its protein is CASSLGEARRTYNEQFF.

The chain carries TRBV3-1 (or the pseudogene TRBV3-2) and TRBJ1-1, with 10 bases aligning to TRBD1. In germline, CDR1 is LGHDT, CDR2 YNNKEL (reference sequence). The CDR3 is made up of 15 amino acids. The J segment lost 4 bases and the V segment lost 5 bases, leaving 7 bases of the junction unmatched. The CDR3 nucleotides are TGTGCCAGCAGCTACCCCGGGACAGGGGTCACTGAAGCTTTCTTT. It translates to CASSYPGTGVTEAFF.

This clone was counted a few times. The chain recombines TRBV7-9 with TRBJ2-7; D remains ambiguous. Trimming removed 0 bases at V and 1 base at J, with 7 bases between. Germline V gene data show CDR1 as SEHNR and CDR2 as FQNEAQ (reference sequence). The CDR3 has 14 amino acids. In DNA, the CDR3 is TGTGCCAGCAGCTTAGCCCCGGGTTCCTACGAGCAGTACTTC. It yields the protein CASSLAPGSYEQYF.

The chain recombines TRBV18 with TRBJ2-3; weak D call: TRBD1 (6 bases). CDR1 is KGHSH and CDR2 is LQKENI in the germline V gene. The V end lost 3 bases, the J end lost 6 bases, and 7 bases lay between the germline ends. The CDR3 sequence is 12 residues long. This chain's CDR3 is CASSPQGDTQYF. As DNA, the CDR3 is TGTGCCAGCTCACCTCAGGGGGATACGCAGTATTTT.

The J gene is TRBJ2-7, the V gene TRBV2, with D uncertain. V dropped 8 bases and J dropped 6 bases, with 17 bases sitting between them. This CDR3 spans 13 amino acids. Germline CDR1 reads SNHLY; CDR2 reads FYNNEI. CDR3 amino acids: CASDESPTPEQYF. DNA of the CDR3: TGTGCCAGCGATGAATCCCCCACACCCGAGCAGTACTTC.

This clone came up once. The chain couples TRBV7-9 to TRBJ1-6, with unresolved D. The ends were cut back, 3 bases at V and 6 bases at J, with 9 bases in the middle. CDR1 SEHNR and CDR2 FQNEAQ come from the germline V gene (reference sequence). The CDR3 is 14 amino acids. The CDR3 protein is CASSLEGSNSPLHF. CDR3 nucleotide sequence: TGTGCCAGCAGCTTGGAGGGCTCTAATTCACCCCTCCACTTT.

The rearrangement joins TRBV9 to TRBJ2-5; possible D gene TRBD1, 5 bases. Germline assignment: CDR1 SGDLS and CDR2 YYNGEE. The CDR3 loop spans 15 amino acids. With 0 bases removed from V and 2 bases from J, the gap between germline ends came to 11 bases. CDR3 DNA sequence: TGTGCCAGCAGCGTAGTATCGGCAGGGCAAGAGACCCAGTACTTC. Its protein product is CASSVVSAGQETQYF.

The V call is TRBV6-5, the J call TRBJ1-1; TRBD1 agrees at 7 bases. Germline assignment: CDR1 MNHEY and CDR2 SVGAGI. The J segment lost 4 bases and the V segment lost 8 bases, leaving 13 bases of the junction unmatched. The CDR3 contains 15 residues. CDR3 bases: TGTGCCAGCGTAGCCATGACAGGGTCCGCCACTGAAGCTTTCTTT. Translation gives CASVAMTGSATEAFF.

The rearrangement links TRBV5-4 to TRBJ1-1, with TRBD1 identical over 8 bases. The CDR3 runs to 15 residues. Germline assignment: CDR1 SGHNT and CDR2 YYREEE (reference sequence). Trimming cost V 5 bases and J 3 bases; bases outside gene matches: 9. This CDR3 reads CASSGTGKGDTEAFF. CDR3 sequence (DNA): TGTGCCAGCAGTGGGACAGGTAAAGGGGACACTGAAGCTTTCTTT.

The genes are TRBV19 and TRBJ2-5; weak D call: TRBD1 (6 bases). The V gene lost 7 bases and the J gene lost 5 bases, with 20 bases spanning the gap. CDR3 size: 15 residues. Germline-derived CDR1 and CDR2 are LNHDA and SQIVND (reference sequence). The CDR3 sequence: CASTVKVGARETQYF. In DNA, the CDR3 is TGTGCCAGTACGGTAAAGGTGGGGGCCCGGGAGACCCAGTACTTC.

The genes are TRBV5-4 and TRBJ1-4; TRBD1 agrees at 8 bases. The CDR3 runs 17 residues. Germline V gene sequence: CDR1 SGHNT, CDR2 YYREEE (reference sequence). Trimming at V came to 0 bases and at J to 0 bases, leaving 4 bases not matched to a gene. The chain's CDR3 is CASSLGDRYATNEKLFF. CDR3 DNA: TGTGCCAGCAGCTTGGGGGACAGGTATGCAACTAATGAAAAACTGTTTTTT.

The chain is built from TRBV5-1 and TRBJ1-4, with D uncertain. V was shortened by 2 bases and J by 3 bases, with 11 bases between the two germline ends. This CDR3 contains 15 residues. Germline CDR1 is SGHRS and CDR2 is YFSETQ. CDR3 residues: CASSLQGVSNEKLFF. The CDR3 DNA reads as TGCGCCAGCAGCTTACAAGGAGTATCTAATGAAAAACTGTTTTTT.

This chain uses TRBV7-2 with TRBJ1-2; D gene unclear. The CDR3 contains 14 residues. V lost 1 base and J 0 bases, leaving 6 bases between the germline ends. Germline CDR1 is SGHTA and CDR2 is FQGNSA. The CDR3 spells CASSLDSSNYGYTF. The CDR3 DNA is TGTGCCAGCAGCTTAGACAGTTCTAACTATGGCTACACCTTC. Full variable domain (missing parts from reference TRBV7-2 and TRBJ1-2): GAGVSQSPSNKVTEKGKDVELRCDPISGHTALYWYRQSLGQGLEFLIYFQGNSAPDKSGLPSDRFSAERTGGSVSTLTIQRTQQEDSAVYLCASSLDSSNYGYTFGSGTRLTVV.

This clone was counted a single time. The DNA for the CDR3 is TGTGCCAGTAGTATGGGGCCTAATTCACCCCTCCACTTT. Translated: CASSMGPNSPLHF. The J gene is TRBJ1-6, the V gene TRBV19, with D perhaps TRBD1 (5 bases). This CDR3 has 13 residues. Trimming cost V 3 bases and J 6 bases, with 6 bases left between them. Germline CDR1 LNHDA, CDR2 SQIVND (reference sequence). The complete variable domain, with remaining parts taken from reference TRBV19 and TRBJ1-6, reads DGGITQSPKYLFRKEGQNVTLSCEQNLNHDAMYWYRQDPGQGLRLIYYSQIVNDFQKGDIAEGYSVSREKKESFPLTVTSAQKNPTAFYLCASSMGPNSPLHFGNGTRLTVT.

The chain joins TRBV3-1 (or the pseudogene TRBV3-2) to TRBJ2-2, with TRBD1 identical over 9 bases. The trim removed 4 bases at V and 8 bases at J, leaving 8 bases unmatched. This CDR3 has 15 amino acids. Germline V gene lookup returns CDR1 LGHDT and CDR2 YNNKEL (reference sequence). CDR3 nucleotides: TGTGCCAGCAGCCCCCGGACAGGGGTAGGAGGGGAGCTGTTTTTT. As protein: CASSPRTGVGGELFF.

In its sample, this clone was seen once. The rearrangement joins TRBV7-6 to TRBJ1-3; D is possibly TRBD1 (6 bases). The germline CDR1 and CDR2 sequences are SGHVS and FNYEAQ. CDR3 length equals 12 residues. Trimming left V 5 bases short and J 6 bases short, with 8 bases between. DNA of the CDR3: TGTGCCAGCAGCCGGACAGCAAACACCATATATTTT. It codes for CASSRTANTIYF.

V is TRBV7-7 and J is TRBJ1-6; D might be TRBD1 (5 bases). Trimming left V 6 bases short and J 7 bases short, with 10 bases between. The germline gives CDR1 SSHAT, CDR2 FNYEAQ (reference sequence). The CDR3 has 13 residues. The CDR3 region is CASSLRQNSPLHF. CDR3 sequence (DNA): TGTGCCAGCAGTCTTAGACAGAATTCACCCCTCCACTTT.